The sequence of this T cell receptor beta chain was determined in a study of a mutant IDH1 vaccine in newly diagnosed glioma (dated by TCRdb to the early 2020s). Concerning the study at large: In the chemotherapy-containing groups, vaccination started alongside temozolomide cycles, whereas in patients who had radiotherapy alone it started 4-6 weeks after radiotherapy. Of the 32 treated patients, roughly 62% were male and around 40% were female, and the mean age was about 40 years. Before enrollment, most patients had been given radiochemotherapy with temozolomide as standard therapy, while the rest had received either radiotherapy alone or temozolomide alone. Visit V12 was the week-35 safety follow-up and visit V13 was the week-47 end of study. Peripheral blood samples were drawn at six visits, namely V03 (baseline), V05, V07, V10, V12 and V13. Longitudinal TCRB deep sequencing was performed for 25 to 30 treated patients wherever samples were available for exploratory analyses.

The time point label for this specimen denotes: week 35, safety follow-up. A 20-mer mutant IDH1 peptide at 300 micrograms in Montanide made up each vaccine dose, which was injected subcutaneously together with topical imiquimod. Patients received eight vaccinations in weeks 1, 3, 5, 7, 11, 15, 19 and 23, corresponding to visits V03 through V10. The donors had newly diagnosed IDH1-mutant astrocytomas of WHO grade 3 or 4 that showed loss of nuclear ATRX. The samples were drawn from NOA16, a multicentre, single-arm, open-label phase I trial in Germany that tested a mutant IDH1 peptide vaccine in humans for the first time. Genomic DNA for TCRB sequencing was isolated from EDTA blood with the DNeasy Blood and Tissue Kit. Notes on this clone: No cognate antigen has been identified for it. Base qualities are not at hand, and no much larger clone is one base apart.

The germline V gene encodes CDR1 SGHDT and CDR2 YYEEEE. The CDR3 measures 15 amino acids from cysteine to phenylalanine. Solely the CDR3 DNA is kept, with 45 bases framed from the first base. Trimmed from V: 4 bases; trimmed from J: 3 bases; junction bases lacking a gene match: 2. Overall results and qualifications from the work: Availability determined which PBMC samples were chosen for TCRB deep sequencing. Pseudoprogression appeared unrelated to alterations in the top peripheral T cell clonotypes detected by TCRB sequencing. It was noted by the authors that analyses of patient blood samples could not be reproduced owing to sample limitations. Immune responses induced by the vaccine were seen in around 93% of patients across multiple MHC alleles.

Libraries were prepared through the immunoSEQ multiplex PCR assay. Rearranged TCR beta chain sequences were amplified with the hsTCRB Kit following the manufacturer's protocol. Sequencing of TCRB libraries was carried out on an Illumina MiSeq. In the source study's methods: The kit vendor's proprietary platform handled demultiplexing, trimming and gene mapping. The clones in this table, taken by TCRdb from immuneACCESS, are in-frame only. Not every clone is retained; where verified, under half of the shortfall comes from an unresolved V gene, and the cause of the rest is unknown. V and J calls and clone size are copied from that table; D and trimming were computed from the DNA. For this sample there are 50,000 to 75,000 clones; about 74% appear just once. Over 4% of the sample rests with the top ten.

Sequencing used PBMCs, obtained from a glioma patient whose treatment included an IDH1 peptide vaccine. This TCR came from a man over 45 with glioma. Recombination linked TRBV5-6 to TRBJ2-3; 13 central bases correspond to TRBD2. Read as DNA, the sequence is TGTGCCAGCAGCCCACTAGCGGGGGGGACAGATACGCAGTATTTT. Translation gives CASSPLAGGTDTQYF.